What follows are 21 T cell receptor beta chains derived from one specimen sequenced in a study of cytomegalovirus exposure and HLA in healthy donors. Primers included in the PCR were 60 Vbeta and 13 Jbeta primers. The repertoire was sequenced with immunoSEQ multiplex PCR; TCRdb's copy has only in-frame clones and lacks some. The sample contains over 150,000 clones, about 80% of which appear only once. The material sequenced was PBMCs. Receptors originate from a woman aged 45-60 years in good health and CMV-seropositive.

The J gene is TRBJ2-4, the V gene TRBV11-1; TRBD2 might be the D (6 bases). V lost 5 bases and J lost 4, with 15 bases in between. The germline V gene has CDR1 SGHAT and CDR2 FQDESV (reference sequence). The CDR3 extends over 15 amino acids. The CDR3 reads CASSPDGGGKNIQYF. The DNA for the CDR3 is TGTGCCAGCAGCCCTGATGGAGGAGGGAAAAACATTCAGTACTTC.

In nucleotides, the CDR3 is TGTGCCAGCTCACCAGAGGCTGGAAACACCATATATTTT. Translation: CASSPEAGNTIYF. The V and J genes are TRBV18 and TRBJ1-3; D is uncertain. The germline gives CDR1 KGHSH, CDR2 LQKENI. With 2 bases removed from V and 2 bases from J, the gap between germline ends came to 4 bases. This CDR3 is built from 13 residues.

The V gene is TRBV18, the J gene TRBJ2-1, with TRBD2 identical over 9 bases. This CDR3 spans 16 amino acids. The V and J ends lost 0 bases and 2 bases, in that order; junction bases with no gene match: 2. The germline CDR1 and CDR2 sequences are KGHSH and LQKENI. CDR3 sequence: CASSPPSSGAYNEQFF. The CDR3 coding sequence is TGTGCCAGCTCACCACCCTCTAGCGGGGCCTACAATGAGCAGTTCTTC. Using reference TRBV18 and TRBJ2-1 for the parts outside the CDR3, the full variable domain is NAGVMQNPRHLVRRRGQEARLRCSPMKGHSHVYWYRQLPEEGLKFMVYLQKENIIDESGMPKERFSAEFPKEGPSILRIQQVVRGDSAAYFCASSPPSSGAYNEQFFGPGTRLTVL.

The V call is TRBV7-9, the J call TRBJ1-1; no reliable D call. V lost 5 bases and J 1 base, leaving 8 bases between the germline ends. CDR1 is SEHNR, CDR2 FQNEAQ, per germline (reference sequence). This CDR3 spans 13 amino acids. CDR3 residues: CASSSETNTEAFF. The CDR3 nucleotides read TGTGCCAGCAGCAGCGAAACGAACACTGAAGCTTTCTTT. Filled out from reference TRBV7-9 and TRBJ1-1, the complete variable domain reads DTGVSQNPRHKITKRGQNVTFRCDPISEHNRLYWYRQTLGQGPEFLTYFQNEAQLEKSRLLSDRFSAERPKGSFSTLEIQRTEQGDSAMYLCASSSETNTEAFFGQGTRLTVV.

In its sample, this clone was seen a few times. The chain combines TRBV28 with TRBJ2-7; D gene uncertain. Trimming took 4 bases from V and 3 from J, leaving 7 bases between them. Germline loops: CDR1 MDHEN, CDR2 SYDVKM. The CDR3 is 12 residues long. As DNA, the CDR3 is TGTGCCAGCAGTTCATACATCTACGAGCAGTACTTC. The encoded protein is CASSSYIYEQYF.

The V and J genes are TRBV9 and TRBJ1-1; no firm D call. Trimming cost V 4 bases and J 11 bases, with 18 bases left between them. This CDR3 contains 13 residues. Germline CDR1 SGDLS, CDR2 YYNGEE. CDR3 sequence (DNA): TGTGCCAGCAGCCAACTGGGGTCACGAGGGGCTTTCTTT. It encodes CASSQLGSRGAFF.

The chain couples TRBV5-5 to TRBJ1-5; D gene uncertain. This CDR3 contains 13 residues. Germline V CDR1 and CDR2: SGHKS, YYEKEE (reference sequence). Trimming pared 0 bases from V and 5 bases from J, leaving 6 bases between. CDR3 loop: CASSLASHQPQHF. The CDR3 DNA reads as TGTGCCAGCAGCTTGGCTTCCCATCAGCCCCAGCATTTT.

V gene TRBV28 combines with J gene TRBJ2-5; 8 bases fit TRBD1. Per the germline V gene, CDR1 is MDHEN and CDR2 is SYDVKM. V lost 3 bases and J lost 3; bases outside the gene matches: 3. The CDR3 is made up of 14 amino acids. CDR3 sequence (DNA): TGTGCCAGCAGTTTTCGACAGGGGAAAGAGACCCAGTACTTC. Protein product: CASSFRQGKETQYF.

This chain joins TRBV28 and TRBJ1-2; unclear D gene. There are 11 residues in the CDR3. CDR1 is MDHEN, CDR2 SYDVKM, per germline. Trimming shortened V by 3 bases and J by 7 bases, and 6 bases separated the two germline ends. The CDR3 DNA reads TGTGCCAGCAGTTTTAGTTTTGGCTACACCTTC. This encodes CASSFSFGYTF.

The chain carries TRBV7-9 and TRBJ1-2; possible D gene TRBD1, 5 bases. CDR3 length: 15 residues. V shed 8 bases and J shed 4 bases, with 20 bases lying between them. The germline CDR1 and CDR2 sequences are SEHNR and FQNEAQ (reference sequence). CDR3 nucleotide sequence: TGTGCCAGCCATACCACAGGAGGCGGGATCTATGGCTACACCTTC. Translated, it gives CASHTTGGGIYGYTF.

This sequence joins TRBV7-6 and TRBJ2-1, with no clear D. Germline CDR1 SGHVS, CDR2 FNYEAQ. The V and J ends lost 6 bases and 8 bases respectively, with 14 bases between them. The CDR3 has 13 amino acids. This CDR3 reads CASSYTRVDEQFF. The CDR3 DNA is TGTGCCAGCAGTTATACCCGGGTTGATGAGCAGTTCTTC.

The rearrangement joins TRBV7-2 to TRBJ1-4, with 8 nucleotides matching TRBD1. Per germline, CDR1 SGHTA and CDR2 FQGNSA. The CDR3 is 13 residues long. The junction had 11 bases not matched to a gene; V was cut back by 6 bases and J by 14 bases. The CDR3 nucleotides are TGTGCCAGCAGATCGGACAGGGCGAGTGGGCTGTTTTTT. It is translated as CASRSDRASGLFF.

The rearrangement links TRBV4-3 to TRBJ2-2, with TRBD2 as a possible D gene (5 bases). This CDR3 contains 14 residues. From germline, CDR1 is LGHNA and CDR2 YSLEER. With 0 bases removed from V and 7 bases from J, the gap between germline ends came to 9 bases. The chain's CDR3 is CASSQDLASGELFF. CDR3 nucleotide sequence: TGCGCCAGCAGCCAAGATCTAGCTAGCGGGGAGCTGTTTTTT.

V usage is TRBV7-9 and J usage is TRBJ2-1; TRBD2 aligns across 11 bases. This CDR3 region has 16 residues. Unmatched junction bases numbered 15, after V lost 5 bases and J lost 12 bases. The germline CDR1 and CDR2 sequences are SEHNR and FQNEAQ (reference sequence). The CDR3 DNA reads TGTGCCAGCAGCCCGGCAGGGGGACTAGCGGTAAAAGGGCAGTTCTTC. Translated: CASSPAGGLAVKGQFF. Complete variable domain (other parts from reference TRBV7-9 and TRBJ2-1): DTGVSQNPRHKITKRGQNVTFRCDPISEHNRLYWYRQTLGQGPEFLTYFQNEAQLEKSRLLSDRFSAERPKGSFSTLEIQRTEQGDSAMYLCASSPAGGLAVKGQFFGPGTRLTVL.

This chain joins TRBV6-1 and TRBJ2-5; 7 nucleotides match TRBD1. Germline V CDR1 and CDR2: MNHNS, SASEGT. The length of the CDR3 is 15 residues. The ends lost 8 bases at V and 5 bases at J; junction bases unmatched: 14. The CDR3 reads CASSSLGGARETQYF. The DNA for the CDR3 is TGTGCCAGCTCGAGCTTAGGGGGCGCTCGGGAGACCCAGTACTTC.

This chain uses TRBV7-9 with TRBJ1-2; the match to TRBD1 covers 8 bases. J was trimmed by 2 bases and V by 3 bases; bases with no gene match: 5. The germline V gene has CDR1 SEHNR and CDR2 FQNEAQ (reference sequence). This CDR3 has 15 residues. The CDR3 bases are TGTGCCAGCAGCTTGGGACAGGCCAGAAACTATGGCTACACCTTC. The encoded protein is CASSLGQARNYGYTF.

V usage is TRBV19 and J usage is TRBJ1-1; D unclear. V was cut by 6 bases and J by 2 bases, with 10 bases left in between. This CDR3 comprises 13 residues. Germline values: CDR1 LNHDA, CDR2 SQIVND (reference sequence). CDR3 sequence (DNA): TGTGCCAGTAGCCCTACAGTTAACACTGAAGCTTTCTTT. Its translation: CASSPTVNTEAFF. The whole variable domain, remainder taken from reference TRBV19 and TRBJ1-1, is DGGITQSPKYLFRKEGQNVTLSCEQNLNHDAMYWYRQDPGQGLRLIYYSQIVNDFQKGDIAEGYSVSREKKESFPLTVTSAQKNPTAFYLCASSPTVNTEAFFGQGTRLTVV.

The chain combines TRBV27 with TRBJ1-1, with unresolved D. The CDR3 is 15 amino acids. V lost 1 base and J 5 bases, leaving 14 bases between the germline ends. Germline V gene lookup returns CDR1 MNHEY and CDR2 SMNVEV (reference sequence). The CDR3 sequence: CASSLYAGPGTEAFF. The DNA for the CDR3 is TGTGCCAGCAGTTTATATGCAGGCCCGGGAACTGAAGCTTTCTTT.

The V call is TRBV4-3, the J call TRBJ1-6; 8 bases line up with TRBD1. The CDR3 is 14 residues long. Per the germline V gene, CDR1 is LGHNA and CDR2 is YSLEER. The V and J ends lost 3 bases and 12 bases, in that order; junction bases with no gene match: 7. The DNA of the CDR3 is TGCGCCAGCAGCCACCTGTTAGGACAGGGACCCCTCCACTTT. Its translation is CASSHLLGQGPLHF.

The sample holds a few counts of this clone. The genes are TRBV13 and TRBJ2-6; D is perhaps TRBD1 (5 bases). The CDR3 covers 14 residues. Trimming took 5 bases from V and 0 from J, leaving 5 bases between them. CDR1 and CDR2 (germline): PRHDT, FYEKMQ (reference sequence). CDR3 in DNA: TGTGCCAGCAGCAGGGGCTCTGGGGCCAACGTCCTGACTTTC. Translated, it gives CASSRGSGANVLTF.

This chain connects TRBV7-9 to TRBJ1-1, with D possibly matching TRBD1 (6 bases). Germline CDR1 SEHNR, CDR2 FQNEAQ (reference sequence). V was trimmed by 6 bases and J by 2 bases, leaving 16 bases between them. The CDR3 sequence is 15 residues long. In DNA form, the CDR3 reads TGTGCCAGCAGGCCCCCAGGGGCCGTTAACACTGAAGCTTTCTTT. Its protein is CASRPPGAVNTEAFF.